A single sample is the source of the 2 T cell receptor beta chains below, sequenced in a study of shared clonotypes between healthy human individuals. The data were produced by immunoSEQ multiplex PCR, yet TCRdb's version contains in-frame clones alone and is incomplete. The repertoire includes 2.3 million or so clones, about 92% of them detected once, and 0.35% to 0.45% sits in the top ten. Sequencing was carried out using naive CD4+ T cells from PBMCs. The subset is: CD45RA+ positively selected. The receptors were sampled from a man aged 18 to 35 in good health. Some clones in this sample may be carry-over from other donors' samples.

The chain has TRBV27 and TRBJ2-2; D not certain. Trimming pared 5 bases from V and 7 bases from J, leaving 14 bases between. The CDR3 runs 14 residues. The germline V gene has CDR1 MNHEY and CDR2 SMNVEV (reference sequence). The CDR3 is CASSQRPEIGELFF. The CDR3 region has the DNA TGTGCCAGCAGTCAGAGACCAGAGATCGGGGAGCTGTTTTTT.

V gene TRBV9 combines with J gene TRBJ2-6; possibly TRBD2 for D (5 bases). Trimming shortened V by 5 bases and J by 0 bases, and 15 bases separated the two germline ends. Looked up from germline, CDR1 is SGDLS and CDR2 is YYNGEE. The CDR3 is 17 amino acids. As DNA, the CDR3 is TGTGCCAGCAGTGTGGACGGGATCCACTCTGGGGCCAACGTCCTGACTTTC. Amino acid sequence: CASSVDGIHSGANVLTF.